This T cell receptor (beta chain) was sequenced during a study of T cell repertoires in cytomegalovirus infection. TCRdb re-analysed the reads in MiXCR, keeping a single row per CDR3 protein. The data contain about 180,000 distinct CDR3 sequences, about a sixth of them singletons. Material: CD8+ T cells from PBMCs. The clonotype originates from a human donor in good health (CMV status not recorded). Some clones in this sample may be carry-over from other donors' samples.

This CDR3 is CSVRRGYEQYF. As DNA, the CDR3 is TGCAGCGTTCGCAGGGGTTACGAGCAGTACTTC. The chain carries TRBV29-1 and TRBJ2-7, with D tentatively TRBD1 (6 bases). V lost 5 bases to trimming and J lost 4 bases, with 9 bases between them. The CDR3 sequence is 11 residues long. Germline V CDR1 and CDR2: SQVTM, ANQGSEA.